This T cell receptor beta chain was documented in a study of shared clonotypes between healthy human individuals. The study, taken as a whole, reports: Naive CD4 clonotype sharing across a few donors was about 5.3%.

Note on this clone: The antigen is not known.

Assay used: immunoSEQ multiplex PCR; TCRdb lists only in-frame clones, some missing. The sample records 2 million to 2.5 million clones, roughly 96% being singletons. This CDR3 contains 15 residues. Trimming took off 4 bases at V and 4 bases at J, with 16 bases between the two ends. Germline values: CDR1 SEHNR, CDR2 FQNEAQ (reference sequence). Sequenced input: naive CD4+ T cells sorted from blood. Sample subset: CD45RA+ positively selected. This clonotype was obtained from a young man in good health. This chain uses TRBV7-9 with TRBJ1-2; tentatively, D is TRBD1 (6 bases). CDR3 in amino acids: CASSYQGTAPYGYTF. In DNA form, the CDR3 reads TGTGCCAGCAGCTACCAGGGGACCGCGCCCTATGGCTACACCTTC.